This record covers a single T cell receptor (beta chain). The record originates from a study of early T cells in non-severe SARS-CoV-2 infection. Individual cDNA molecules each received unique molecular identifiers attached to them. Each CDR3 protein gets one entry after TCRdb re-called the 5' RACE reads with MiXCR. The sample lists 75,000 to 80,000 distinct CDR3 sequences, over 9% occurring once. The length of the CDR3 is 18 residues. Germline-derived CDR1 and CDR2 are SGHTA and FQGTGA. With V trimmed by 6 bases and J by 0 bases, 9 bases remained unmatched. The sample here was whole blood, taken at baseline. The receptor was isolated from an adult who was a healthcare worker with PCR-confirmed SARS-CoV-2 infection or an uninfected control (not recorded which). J is TRBJ2-6 and V is TRBV7-3, with TRBD2 identical over 9 bases. CDR3 in DNA: TGTGCCAGCAGGGCCGTAGCGGGGGTACTCTCTGGGGCCAACGTCCTGACTTTC. It translates to CASRAVAGVLSGANVLTF.